The clone carrying this TCR beta chain has more than one count but fewer than ten. Its antigen is not identified. One end of the junction does not line up with germline, which may come from a read error. The three twin pairs were reared together, likely meeting the same infections. The CDR3 has 12 amino acids. Germline CDR1 and CDR2: SNHLY and FYNNEI. TCRdb called the 5' RACE reads again in MiXCR, with one record for every CDR3 protein. Among 300,000 to 450,000 distinct CDR3 sequences, roughly 28% were seen once, and the ten largest hold 6.1%. This entry comes from a study of identical twins' blood T cells. Study-level results: Shared CDR3 clonotype counts tracked mainly the product of cloneset sizes.

Sequenced input: PBMCs. The TCR was taken from a woman aged 18-49 years in good health. V gene TRBV2 combines with J gene TRBJ2-3; D is unclear. The CDR3 loop is CASSWWADTQYF. The CDR3 DNA reads TGTGCTAGCAGTTGGTGGGCAGATACGCAGTATTTT.